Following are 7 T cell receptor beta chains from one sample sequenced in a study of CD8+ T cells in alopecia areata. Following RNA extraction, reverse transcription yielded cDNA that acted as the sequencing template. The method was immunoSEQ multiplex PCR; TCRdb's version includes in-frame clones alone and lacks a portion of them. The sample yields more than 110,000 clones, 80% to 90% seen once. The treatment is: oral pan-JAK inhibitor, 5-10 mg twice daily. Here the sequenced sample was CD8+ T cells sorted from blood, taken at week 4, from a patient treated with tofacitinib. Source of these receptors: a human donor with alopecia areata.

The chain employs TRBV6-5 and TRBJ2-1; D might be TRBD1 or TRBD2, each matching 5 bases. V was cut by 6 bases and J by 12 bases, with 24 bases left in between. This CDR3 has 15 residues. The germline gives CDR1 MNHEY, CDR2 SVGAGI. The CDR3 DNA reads TGTGCCAGCAGCCCACCCAAGGGACCTGTCTGGGTGCAGTTCTTC. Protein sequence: CASSPPKGPVWVQFF.

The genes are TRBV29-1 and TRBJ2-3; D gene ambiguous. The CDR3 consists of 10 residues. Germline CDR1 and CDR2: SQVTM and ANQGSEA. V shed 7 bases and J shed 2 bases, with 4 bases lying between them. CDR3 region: CSASTDTQYF. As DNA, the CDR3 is TGCAGCGCCTCCACAGATACGCAGTATTTT.

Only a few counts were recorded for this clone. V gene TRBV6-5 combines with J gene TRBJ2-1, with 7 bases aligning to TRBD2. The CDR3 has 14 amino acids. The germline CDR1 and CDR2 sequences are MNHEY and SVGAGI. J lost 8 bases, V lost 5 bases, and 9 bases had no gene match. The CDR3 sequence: CASSPTSVGHEQFF. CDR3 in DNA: TGTGCCAGCAGTCCCACTAGCGTCGGCCATGAGCAGTTCTTC.

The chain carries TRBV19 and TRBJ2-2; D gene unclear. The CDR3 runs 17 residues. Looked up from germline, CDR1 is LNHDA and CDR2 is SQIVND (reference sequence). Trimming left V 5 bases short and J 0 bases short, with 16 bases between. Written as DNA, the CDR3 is TGTGCCAGTAGTCAACAAGACCGAACCTCGAACACCGGGGAGCTGTTTTTT. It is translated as CASSQQDRTSNTGELFF.

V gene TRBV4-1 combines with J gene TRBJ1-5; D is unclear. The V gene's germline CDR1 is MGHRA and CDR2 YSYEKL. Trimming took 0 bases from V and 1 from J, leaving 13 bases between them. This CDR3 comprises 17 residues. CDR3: CASSQEGWPNSNQPQHF. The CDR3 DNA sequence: TGCGCCAGCAGCCAAGAGGGTTGGCCAAACAGCAATCAGCCCCAGCATTTT.

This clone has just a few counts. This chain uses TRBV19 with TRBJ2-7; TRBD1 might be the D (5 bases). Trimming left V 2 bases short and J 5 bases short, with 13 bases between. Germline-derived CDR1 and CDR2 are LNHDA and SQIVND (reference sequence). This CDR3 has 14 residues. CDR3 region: CASSIQGPSDEQYF. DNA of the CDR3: TGTGCCAGTAGTATACAGGGCCCCAGCGACGAGCAGTACTTC.

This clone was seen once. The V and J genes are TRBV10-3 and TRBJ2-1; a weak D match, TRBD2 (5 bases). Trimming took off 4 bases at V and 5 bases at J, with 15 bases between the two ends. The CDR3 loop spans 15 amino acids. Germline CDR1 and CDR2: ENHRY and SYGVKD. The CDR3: CAISGLSGLNNEQFF. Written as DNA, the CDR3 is TGTGCCATCAGTGGCCTTTCCGGACTTAACAATGAGCAGTTCTTC.